This T cell receptor (beta chain) came from a study of Graves' ophthalmopathy and Graves' hyperthyroidism. Study-level findings and limits: Most clonotypes expanded in thyroid above 0.001 frequency were present in blood too.

Germline loops: CDR1 SGHRS, CDR2 YFSETQ. The CDR3 runs to 15 residues. The V and J ends lost 3 bases and 6 bases, in that order; junction bases with no gene match: 7. The authors amplified TCR beta CDR3 regions from RNA transcripts. In the first round, RT-PCR was carried out with HTBI primers, and a multiplex PCR formed the second round. TCRdb reprocessed the multiplex PCR reads with MiXCR, giving one entry per CDR3 protein. The table records 300,000 to 400,000 distinct CDR3 sequences, about 18% of them present only once. The PBMCs used were ones drawn from 10 ml of fresh peripheral blood. This clonotype was found a few times. The antigen is not known.

This TCR derives from an adult woman with stable Graves' hyperthyroidism. V gene TRBV5-1 combines with J gene TRBJ2-2, with 8 bases lining up with TRBD1. The source material was peripheral blood. The CDR3 reads CASSSGTGFAGELFF. The DNA of the CDR3 is TGCGCCAGCAGCTCTGGGACAGGCTTCGCCGGGGAGCTGTTTTTT.